This T cell receptor (beta chain) was sequenced during a study of T-cell reconstitution after alpha-beta-depleted transplantation in children. The study, taken as a whole, reports: After one year, T-cell counts and TCRbeta diversity mostly came from new T cells.

This clonotype was seen many times. Its antigen is currently unknown. Unique molecular identifiers were incorporated during preparation of the TCRbeta library. In TCRdb, the PCR reads were re-called with MiXCR into one record per CDR3 protein. Seen here are hundreds of thousands of distinct CDR3 sequences, under 15% observed once, and the top ten hold 0.79%. Germline-derived CDR1 and CDR2 are DFQATT and SNEGSKA (reference sequence). Trimming cost V 7 bases and J 8 bases, with 12 bases left between them. This CDR3 is built from 11 residues. This sample comprised PBMCs, obtained before TCRalphabeta/CD19-depleted stem cell transplant. This chain links TRBV20-1 with TRBJ2-1, with D possibly being TRBD2 (5 bases). This receptor was taken from a girl between 2 and 10 years old with congenital amegakaryocytic thrombocytopenia, due to receive a stem cell transplant. This chain's CDR3 is CSVPSEDEQFF. CDR3 in DNA: TGCAGTGTTCCGTCGGAGGATGAGCAGTTCTTC.